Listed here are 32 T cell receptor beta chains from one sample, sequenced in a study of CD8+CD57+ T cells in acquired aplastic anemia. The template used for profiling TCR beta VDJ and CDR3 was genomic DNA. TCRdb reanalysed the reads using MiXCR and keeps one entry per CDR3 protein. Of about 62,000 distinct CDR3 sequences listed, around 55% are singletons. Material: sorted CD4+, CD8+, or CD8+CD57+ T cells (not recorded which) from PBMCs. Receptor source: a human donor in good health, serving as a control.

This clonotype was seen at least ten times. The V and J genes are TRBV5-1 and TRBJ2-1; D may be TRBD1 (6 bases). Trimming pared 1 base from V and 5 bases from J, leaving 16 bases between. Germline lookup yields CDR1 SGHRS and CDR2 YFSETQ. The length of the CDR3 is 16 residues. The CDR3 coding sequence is TGCGCCAGCAGCTTGCGCCAAGGGACACTGAACAATGAGCAGTTCTTC. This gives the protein CASSLRQGTLNNEQFF.

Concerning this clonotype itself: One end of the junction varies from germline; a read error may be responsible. The CDR3 DNA sequence: TGTACCAGCAGTTACACTGGCGGGAGGCCCCGGAGCTCCTACAATGAGCAGTTCTTC. Its protein is CTSSYTGGRPRSSYNEQFF. This chain connects TRBV6-2 or TRBV6-3 to TRBJ2-1; 8 nucleotides match TRBD2. This CDR3 has 19 amino acids. CDR1 is MNHEY, CDR2 SVGEGT, per germline.

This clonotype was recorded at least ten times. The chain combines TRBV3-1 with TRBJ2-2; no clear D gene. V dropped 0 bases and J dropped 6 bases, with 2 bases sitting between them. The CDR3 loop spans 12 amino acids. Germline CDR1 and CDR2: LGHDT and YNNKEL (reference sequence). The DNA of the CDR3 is TGTGCCAGCAGCCAAGATCCCGGGGAGCTGTTTTTT. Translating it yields CASSQDPGELFF.

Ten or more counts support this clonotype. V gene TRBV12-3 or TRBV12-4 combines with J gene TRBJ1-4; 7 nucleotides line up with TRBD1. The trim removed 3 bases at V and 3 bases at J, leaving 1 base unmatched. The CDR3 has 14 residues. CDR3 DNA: TGTGCCAGCAGTTTTGACAGGGCTAATGAAAAACTGTTTTTT. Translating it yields CASSFDRANEKLFF.

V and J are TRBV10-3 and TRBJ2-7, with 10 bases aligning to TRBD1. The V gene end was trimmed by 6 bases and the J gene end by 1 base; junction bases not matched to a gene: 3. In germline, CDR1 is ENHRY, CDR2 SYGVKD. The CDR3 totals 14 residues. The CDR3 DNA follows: TGTGCCATCAGCGCGGACAGGGGGTCCTACGAGCAGTACTTC. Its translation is CAISADRGSYEQYF.

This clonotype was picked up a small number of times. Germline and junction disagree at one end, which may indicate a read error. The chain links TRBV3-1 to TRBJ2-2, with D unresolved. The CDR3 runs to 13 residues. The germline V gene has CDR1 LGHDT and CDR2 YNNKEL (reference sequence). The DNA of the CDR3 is TGTGCCGGCAGCGAAGCACGGGTTGGGGAGCTGTTTTTT. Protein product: CAGSEARVGELFF.

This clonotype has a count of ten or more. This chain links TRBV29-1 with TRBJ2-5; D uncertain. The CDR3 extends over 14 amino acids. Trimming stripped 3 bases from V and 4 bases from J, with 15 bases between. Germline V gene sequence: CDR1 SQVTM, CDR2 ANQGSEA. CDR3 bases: TGCAGCGTTGAGACACCCTTCTCCAGAGAGACCCAGTACTTC. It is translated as CSVETPFSRETQYF.

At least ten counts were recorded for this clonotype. The CDR3 coding sequence is TGTGCCAGCTCACCACGCCCACCCCCCAATGAGCAGTTCTTC. It specifies CASSPRPPPNEQFF. The chain combines TRBV18 with TRBJ2-1; D uncertain. This CDR3 spans 14 amino acids. CDR1 and CDR2 (germline): KGHSH, LQKENI. Trimming pared 1 base from V and 6 bases from J, leaving 10 bases between.

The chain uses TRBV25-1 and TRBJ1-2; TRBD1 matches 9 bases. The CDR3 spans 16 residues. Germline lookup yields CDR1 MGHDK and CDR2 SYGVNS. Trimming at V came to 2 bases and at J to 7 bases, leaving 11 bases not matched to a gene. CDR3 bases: TGTGCCAGCAGTGAAGGGGACAGGGCCCCCTTGCGTGGCTACACCTTC. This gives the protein CASSEGDRAPLRGYTF.

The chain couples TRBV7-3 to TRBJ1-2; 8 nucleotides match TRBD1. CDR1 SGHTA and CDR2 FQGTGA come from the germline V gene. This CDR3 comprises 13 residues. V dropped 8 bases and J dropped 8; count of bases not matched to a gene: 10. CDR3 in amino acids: CASGDGQGGGYTF. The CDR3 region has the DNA TGTGCCAGCGGAGATGGACAGGGTGGAGGCTACACCTTC.

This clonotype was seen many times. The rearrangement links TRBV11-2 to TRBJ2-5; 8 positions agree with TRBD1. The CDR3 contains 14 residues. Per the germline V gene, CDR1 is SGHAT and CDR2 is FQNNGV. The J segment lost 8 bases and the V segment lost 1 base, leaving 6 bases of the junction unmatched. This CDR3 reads CASSLVGDRGTQYF. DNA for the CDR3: TGTGCCAGCAGCTTAGTAGGTGACAGGGGAACCCAGTACTTC. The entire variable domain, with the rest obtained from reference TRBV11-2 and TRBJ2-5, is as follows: EAGVAQSPRYKIIEKRQSVAFWCNPISGHATLYWYQQILGQGPKLLIQFQNNGVVDDSQLPKDRFSAERLKGVDSTLKIQPAKLEDSAVYLCASSLVGDRGTQYFGPGTRLLVL.

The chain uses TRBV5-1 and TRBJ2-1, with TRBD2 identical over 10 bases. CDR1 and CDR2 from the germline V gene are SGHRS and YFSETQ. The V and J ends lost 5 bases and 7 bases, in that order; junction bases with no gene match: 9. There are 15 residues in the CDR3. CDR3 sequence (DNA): TGCGCCAGCAGTCCCACTAGCGGGACGGATAATGAGCAGTTCTTC. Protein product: CASSPTSGTDNEQFF.

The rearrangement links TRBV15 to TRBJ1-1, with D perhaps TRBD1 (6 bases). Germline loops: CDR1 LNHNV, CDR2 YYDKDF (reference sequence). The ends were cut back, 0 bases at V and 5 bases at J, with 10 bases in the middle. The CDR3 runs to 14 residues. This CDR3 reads CATSREGGVTEAFF. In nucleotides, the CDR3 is TGTGCCACCAGCAGAGAGGGGGGCGTTACTGAAGCTTTCTTT.

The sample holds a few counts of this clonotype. The CDR3 DNA follows: TGTGCCAGTAGTATCTCGGCAGATACGCAGTATTTT. The encoded protein is CASSISADTQYF. The chain is built from TRBV19 and TRBJ2-3; D not resolved. V shed 3 bases and J shed 4 bases, with 5 bases lying between them. From germline, CDR1 is LNHDA and CDR2 SQIVND (reference sequence). The CDR3 has 12 residues.

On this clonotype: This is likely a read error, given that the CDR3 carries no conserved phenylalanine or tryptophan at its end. This chain's CDR3 is CASSLAMQGNTEAFS. CDR3 nucleotide sequence: TGTGCCAGCAGCTTAGCGATGCAGGGGAACACTGAAGCTTTCTCT. The gene calls are TRBV7-8 and TRBJ1-1; D may be TRBD1 (5 bases). Deletions cut 0 bases from V and 1 base from J, with 9 bases between. Per the germline V gene, CDR1 is SGHVS and CDR2 is FQNEAQ. This CDR3 region has 15 residues.

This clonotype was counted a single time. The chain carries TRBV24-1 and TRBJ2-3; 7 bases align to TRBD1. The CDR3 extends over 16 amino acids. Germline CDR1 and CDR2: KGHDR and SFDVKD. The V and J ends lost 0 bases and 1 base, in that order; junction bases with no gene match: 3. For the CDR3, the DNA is TGTGCCACCAGTGATTTGCCCGACAGGGGCACAGATACGCAGTATTTT. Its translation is CATSDLPDRGTDTQYF.

CDR3: CASSPAGHNEQFF. CDR3 nucleotide sequence: TGTGCCAGCAGCCCCGCCGGACACAATGAGCAGTTCTTC. This chain connects TRBV7-9 to TRBJ2-1; unclear D gene. The CDR3 runs to 13 residues. The V end was cut by 5 bases, the J end by 5 bases, with 10 bases between. CDR1 and CDR2 from the germline V gene are SEHNR and FQNEAQ (reference sequence).

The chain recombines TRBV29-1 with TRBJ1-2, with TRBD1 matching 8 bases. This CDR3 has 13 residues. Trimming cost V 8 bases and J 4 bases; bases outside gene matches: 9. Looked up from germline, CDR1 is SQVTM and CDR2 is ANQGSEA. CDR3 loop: CSLSQGAGYGYTF. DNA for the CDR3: TGCAGCTTATCTCAGGGGGCGGGCTATGGCTACACCTTC.

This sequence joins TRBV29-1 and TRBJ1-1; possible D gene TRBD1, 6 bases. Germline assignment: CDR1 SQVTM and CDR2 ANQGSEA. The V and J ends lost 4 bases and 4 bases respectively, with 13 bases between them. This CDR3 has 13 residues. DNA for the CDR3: TGCAGCGTTGCGTTGGGGGCGGGCACTGAAGCTTTCTTT. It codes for CSVALGAGTEAFF.

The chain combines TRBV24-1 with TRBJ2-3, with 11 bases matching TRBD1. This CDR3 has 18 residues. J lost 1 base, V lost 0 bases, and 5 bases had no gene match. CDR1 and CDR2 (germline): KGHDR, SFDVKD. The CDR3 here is CATSDLPGTGGRTDTQYF. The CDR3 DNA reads TGTGCCACCAGTGATTTGCCCGGGACAGGGGGGCGCACAGATACGCAGTATTTT.

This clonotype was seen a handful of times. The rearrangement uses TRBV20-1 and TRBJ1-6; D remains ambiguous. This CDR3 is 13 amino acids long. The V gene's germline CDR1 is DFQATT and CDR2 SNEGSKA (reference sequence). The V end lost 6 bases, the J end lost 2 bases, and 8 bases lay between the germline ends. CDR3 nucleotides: TGCAGTGCCCAGCACCCCTATAATTCACCCCTCCACTTT. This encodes CSAQHPYNSPLHF.

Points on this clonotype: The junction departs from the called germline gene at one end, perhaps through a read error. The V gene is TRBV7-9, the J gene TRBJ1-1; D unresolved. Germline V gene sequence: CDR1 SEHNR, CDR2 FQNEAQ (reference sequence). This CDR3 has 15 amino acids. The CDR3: CTSRNSRPANTEAFF. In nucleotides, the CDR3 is TGTACCAGCAGAAACAGCCGGCCCGCGAACACTGAAGCTTTCTTT.

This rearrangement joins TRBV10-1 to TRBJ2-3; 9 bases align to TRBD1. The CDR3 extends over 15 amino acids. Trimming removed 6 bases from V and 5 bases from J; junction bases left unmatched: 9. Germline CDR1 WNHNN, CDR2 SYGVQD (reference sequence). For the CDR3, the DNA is TGCGCCAGCAGCGTCTGGACAGGGGTTCGAGATACGCAGTATTTT. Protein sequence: CASSVWTGVRDTQYF.

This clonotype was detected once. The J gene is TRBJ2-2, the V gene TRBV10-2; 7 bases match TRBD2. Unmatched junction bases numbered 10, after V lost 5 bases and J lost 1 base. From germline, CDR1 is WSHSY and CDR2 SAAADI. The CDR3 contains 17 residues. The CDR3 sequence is CASSRAEGGRNTGELFF. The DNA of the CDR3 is TGCGCCAGCAGTAGGGCGGAGGGCGGGAGGAACACCGGGGAGCTGTTTTTT.

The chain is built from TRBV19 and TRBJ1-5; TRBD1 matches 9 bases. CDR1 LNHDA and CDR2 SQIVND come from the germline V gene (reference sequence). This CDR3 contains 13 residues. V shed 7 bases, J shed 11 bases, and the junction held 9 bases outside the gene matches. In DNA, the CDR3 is TGTGCCAGTACTAACAGGGGGCCCACATCCCAGCATTTT. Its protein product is CASTNRGPTSQHF.

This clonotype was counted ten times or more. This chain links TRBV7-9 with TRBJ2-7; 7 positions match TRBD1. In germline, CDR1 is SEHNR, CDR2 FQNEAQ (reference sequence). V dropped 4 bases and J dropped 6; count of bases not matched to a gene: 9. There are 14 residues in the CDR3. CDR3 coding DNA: TGTGCCAGCAGCTCGGGACAGCCTATACGCGAGCAGTACTTC. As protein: CASSSGQPIREQYF.

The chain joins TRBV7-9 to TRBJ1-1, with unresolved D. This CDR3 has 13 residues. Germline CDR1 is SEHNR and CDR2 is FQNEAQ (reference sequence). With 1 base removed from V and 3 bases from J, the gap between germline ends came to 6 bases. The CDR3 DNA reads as TGTGCCAGCAGCTTAGGACAATACACTGAAGCTTTCTTT. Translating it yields CASSLGQYTEAFF.

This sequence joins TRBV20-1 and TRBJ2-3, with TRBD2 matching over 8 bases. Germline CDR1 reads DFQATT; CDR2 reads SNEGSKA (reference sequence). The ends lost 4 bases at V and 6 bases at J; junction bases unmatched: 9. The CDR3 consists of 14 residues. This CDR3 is CSAKSGREADTQYF. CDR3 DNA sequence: TGCAGTGCTAAGAGCGGGAGAGAAGCGGATACGCAGTATTTT.

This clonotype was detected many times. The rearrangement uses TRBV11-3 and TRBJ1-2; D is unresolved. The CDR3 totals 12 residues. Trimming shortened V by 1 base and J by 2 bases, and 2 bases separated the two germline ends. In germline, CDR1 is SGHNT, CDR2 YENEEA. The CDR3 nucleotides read TGTGCCAGCAGCTTAGGCAACTATGGCTACACCTTC. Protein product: CASSLGNYGYTF. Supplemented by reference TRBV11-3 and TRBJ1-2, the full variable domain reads EAGVVQSPRYKIIEKKQPVAFWCNPISGHNTLYWYLQNLGQGPELLIRYENEEAVDDSQLPKDRFSAERLKGVDSTLKIQPAELGDSAVYLCASSLGNYGYTFGSGTRLTVV.

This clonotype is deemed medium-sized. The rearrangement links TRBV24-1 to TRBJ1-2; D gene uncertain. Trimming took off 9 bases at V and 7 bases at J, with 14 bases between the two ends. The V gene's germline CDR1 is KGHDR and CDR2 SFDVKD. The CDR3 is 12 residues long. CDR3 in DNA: TGTGCCACCTCCTACGGAGGCGCTGGCTACACCTTC. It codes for CATSYGGAGYTF.

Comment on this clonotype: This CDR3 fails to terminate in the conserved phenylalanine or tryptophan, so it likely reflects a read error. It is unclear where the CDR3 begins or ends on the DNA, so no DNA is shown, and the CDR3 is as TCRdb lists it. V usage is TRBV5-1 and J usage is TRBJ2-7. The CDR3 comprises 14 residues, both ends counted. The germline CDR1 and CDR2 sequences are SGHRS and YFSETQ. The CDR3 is CASSLGYASYERYS.

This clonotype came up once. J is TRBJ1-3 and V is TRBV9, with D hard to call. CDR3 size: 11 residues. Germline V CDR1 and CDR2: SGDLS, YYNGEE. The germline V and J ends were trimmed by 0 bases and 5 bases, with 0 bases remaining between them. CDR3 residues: CASSVGNTIYF. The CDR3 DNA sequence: TGTGCCAGCAGCGTAGGAAACACCATATATTTT. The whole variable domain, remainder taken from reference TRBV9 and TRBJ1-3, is DSGVTQTPKHLITATGQRVTLRCSPRSGDLSVYWYQQSLDQGLQFLIQYYNGEERAKGNILERFSAQQFPDLHSELNLSSLELGDSALYFCASSVGNTIYFGEGSWLTVV.